This T cell receptor beta chain was recovered during a study of CD4+ T cells in melanoma. Overall study findings and caveats: Diverse differentiation states were reported for melanoma neoantigen-specific CD4+ T cells. CD8+ T cell, macrophage and B cell function reportedly correlated with neoantigen-specific CD4+ T cells.

This clone was seen a handful of times. The antigen is undetermined. The V and J ends lost 4 bases and 7 bases respectively, with 10 bases between them. The length of the CDR3 is 13 residues. Germline V lookup: CDR1 MNHNS, CDR2 SASEGT. Sequenced by immunoSEQ multiplex PCR; TCRdb stores in-frame clones only, minus some. The sample lists approximately 12,000 clones, about 67% occurring once. The chain combines TRBV6-1 with TRBJ2-2, with D possibly being TRBD2 (5 bases). Input material: cells from a culture (not recorded whether cultured in vitro). The receptor was isolated from a human donor with melanoma. The CDR3 nucleotides read TGTGCCAGCAGTGCCGGGATCCGCGGGGAGCTGTTTTTT. It yields the protein CASSAGIRGELFF.